The T cell receptor (beta chain) described here comes from a study of T cell responses to AZD1222 COVID-19 vaccine. Concerning this clone: The antigen remains undetermined.

This CDR3 contains 12 residues. V dropped 3 bases and J dropped 6 bases, with 6 bases sitting between them. The germline V gene has CDR1 MNHEY and CDR2 SVGAGI. General study findings and limits: In a largely white British group with more females than males, clonal diversity was possibly underestimated. Seropositivity was recorded at baseline in only 6 or 7 AZD1222 recipients. Unmutated regions of variants are reportedly targeted by nearly half of spike-specific TCRs. Scientists sampled the repertoires only once the peak T cell response had passed.

Profiling relied on immunoSEQ multiplex PCR, and the TCRdb table lists in-frame clones only, not all of them. The sample lists roughly 120,000 clones, roughly 90% occurring once. This specimen consisted of peripheral blood, obtained on day 0 of AZD1222 vaccination. V and J are TRBV6-5 and TRBJ1-5; the D is unclear. This sequence was found in an adult in good health. In DNA form, the CDR3 reads TGTGCCAGCAGTTATTTGGGTCAGCCCCAGCATTTT. This gives the protein CASSYLGQPQHF.